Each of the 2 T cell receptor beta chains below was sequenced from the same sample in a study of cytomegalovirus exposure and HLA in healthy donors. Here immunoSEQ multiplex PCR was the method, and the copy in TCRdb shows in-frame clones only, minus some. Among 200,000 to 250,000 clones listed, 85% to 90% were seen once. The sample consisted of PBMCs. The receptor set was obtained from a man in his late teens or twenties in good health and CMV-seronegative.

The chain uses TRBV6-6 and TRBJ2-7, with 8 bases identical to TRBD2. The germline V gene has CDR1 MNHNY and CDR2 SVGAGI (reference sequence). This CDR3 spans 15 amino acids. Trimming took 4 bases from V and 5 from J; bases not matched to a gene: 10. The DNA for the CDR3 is TGTGCCAGCAGTTTAGTGGGACTAGGGTCGGACGAGCAGTACTTC. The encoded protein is CASSLVGLGSDEQYF.

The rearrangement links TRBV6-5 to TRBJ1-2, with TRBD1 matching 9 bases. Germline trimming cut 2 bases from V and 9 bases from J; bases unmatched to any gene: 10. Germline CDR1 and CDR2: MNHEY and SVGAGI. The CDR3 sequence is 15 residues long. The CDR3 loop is CASSYGGQGGSSYTF. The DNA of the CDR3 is TGTGCCAGCAGTTACGGGGGACAGGGCGGATCAAGCTACACCTTC.